This T cell receptor beta chain was profiled in a study of siplizumab effects on memory and regulatory T cells. Points from the study as a whole: Sequences that were alloreactive and traceable to unstimulated CD4+ memory cells were significantly reduced by siplizumab.

Remarks on this clone: What it binds is not known.

Clones were sequenced by immunoSEQ multiplex PCR, and TCRdb holds only the in-frame ones, with some missing. Of over 100,000 clones listed, 90% to 95% are singletons. The sample comprised CD4+ T cells sorted from blood. This sequence was found in a human donor in good health.

The CDR3 is CASGISGGSYNEQFF. DNA of the CDR3: TGCGCCAGCGGAATTAGCGGGGGGTCCTACAATGAGCAGTTCTTC. This chain links TRBV5-1 with TRBJ2-1; TRBD2 aligns across 10 bases. The CDR3 runs to 15 residues. CDR1 and CDR2 from the germline V gene are SGHRS and YFSETQ. With V trimmed by 7 bases and J by 1 base, 5 bases remained unmatched.